The TCR beta chain described here comes from a study of cytomegalovirus exposure and HLA in healthy donors. Study observations and caveats: Most TCR sequences were rare, but some public TCRs occurred in many donors. In vitro testing confirmed a few CMV-associated chains as specific for CMV antigens.

The PCR was carried out with 60 Vbeta primers and 13 Jbeta primers. TCRdb's copy holds only in-frame clones and misses some; the assay was immunoSEQ multiplex PCR. This sample carries 150,000 to 200,000 clones, about 90% of them seen once, and the ten largest clones take 0.2% to 0.3%. V gave up 0 bases and J gave up 2 bases; unmatched junction bases: 4. Germline V gene lookup returns CDR1 LGHNA and CDR2 YNFKEQ. The CDR3 extends over 16 amino acids. Samples came from healthy bone marrow donors. About this clone: Its antigen is currently unknown.

The chain joins TRBV4-2 to TRBJ2-1, with 7 nucleotides matching TRBD2. The TCR was taken from a girl under two years old in good health and CMV-seronegative. Sequenced: PBMCs. This chain's CDR3 is CASSQDLAGAYNEQFF. The CDR3, as DNA: TGTGCCAGCAGCCAAGATTTGGCGGGGGCCTACAATGAGCAGTTCTTC.